The rows below give T cell receptor beta chains drawn from one sample of a study of response to subunit inactivated influenza vaccine. From the RT-PCR reads, TCRdb called clonotypes with MiXCR, one entry per CDR3 protein. Counted here are fewer than 600,000 distinct CDR3 sequences, about 7.2% occurring once; the ten biggest clones make up around 13%. Source: PBMCs from blood, taken around 25 months after vaccination. The origin of the receptors is a man between 45 and 75 years old who received an inactivated influenza vaccine. CDR3s include the opening cysteine and the closing phenylalanine or tryptophan. The D gene is left open where the match is weak. Clone sizes are given selectively: once, few, many, or a class where the clone is expanded.

j_call: TRBJ1-3
v_call: TRBV28
clone_size: .
d_call: .
cdr3_nt: TGTGCCAGCACCCTGATGACAGGCTCGCGAAACACCATATATTTT
cdr3_aa: CASTLMTGSRNTIYF

j_call: TRBJ1-5
v_call: TRBV20-1
clone_size: many
d_call: .
cdr3_nt: TGCAGTGCTAGTAAGTTTTTGGGAGTAGATCAGCCCCAGCATTTT
cdr3_aa: CSASKFLGVDQPQHF

j_call: TRBJ1-3
v_call: TRBV20-1
clone_size: few
d_call: .
cdr3_nt: TGCAGTGCTAGAGAGCGGGACAACTCTGGAAACACCATATATTTT
cdr3_aa: CSARERDNSGNTIYF

j_call: TRBJ2-1
v_call: TRBV11-2
clone_size: few
d_call: TRBD2
cdr3_nt: TGTGCCAGCAGCCGGACTAGCGGCGTTGAGCAGTTCTTC
cdr3_aa: CASSRTSGVEQFF

j_call: TRBJ1-1
v_call: TRBV9
clone_size: many
d_call: .
cdr3_nt: TGTGCCAGCAGCGTTGGGGAATATAACACTGAAGCTTTCTTT
cdr3_aa: CASSVGEYNTEAFF

j_call: TRBJ2-7
v_call: TRBV30
clone_size: many
d_call: TRBD2
cdr3_nt: TGTGCCTGGAGTCCCCTTAGCGGGGGAGGATACGAGCAGTACTTC
cdr3_aa: CAWSPLSGGGYEQYF

j_call: TRBJ2-2
v_call: TRBV11-2
clone_size: .
d_call: TRBD2
cdr3_nt: TGTGCCAGCAGGCTATTTGGCGGGAGGGCCCGCGGGGAGCTGTTTTTT
cdr3_aa: CASRLFGGRARGELFF

j_call: TRBJ2-7
v_call: TRBV7-2
clone_size: .
d_call: TRBD1
cdr3_nt: TGTGCCAGCAGCTCGGACAGGGCCGAGCAGTACTTC
cdr3_aa: CASSSDRAEQYF

j_call: TRBJ2-1
v_call: TRBV12-3/TRBV12-4
clone_size: many
d_call: .
cdr3_nt: TGTGCCAGCAGTTTAGGGGCGGGATGGTACAATGAGCAGTTCTTC
cdr3_aa: CASSLGAGWYNEQFF

j_call: TRBJ1-1
v_call: TRBV6-2/TRBV6-3
clone_size: few
d_call: .
cdr3_nt: TGTGCCAGCAGTTATGTCGGGGGGCTCACTGAAGCTTTCTTT
cdr3_aa: CASSYVGGLTEAFF

j_call: TRBJ2-3
v_call: TRBV11-3
clone_size: .
d_call: .
cdr3_nt: TGTGCCAGCAGCCCCAGAGGTGGCAGGGGATACCCTGATACGCAGTATTTT
cdr3_aa: CASSPRGGRGYPDTQYF

j_call: TRBJ2-5
v_call: TRBV5-1
clone_size: few
d_call: .
cdr3_nt: TGCGCCAGCAGCGGCGCCCCAGGGGTCGGAGAGACCCAGTACTTC
cdr3_aa: CASSGAPGVGETQYF

j_call: TRBJ1-1
v_call: TRBV6-2/TRBV6-3
clone_size: many
d_call: .
cdr3_nt: TGTGCCAGCCTAGACCCAGGGCCGACTGAAGCTTTCTTT
cdr3_aa: CASLDPGPTEAFF

j_call: TRBJ1-5
v_call: TRBV12-3/TRBV12-4
clone_size: .
d_call: .
cdr3_nt: TGTGCCAGCAGATTGACCCCAAGGGAGCCCCAGCATTTT
cdr3_aa: CASRLTPREPQHF

j_call: TRBJ2-1
v_call: TRBV2
clone_size: few
d_call: .
cdr3_nt: TGTGCCAGCAGCCGCTGGGGACCCTCCTTC
cdr3_aa: CASSRWGPSF

j_call: TRBJ1-5
v_call: TRBV10-3
clone_size: many
d_call: .
cdr3_nt: TGTGCCATTGGGGGTGACAATAGCAATCAGCCCCAGCATTTT
cdr3_aa: CAIGGDNSNQPQHF

j_call: TRBJ2-1
v_call: TRBV6-5
clone_size: few
d_call: TRBD2
cdr3_nt: TGTGCCAGCAGTTACGGGCGGGGGGCGAATGAGCAGTTCTTC
cdr3_aa: CASSYGRGANEQFF

j_call: TRBJ2-3
v_call: TRBV12-3/TRBV12-4
clone_size: .
d_call: .
cdr3_nt: TGTGCCAGCAGCACCCGGCTAGAGATCACAGATACGCAGTATTTT
cdr3_aa: CASSTRLEITDTQYF

j_call: TRBJ1-5
v_call: TRBV6-1
clone_size: .
d_call: .
cdr3_nt: TGTGCCAGCAGTGAACGTGAGTGGGGAATTAGCAATCAGCCCCAGCATTTT
cdr3_aa: CASSEREWGISNQPQHF

j_call: TRBJ2-5
v_call: TRBV20-1
clone_size: many
d_call: TRBD2
cdr3_nt: TGCAGTGCTAGGATGCTAGCGGGAGATGGAGAGACCCAGTACTTC
cdr3_aa: CSARMLAGDGETQYF

j_call: TRBJ1-2
v_call: TRBV3-1
clone_size: many
d_call: .
cdr3_nt: TGTGCCAGCAGCCAAGAGGGCAGAAGCTATGGCTACACCTTC
cdr3_aa: CASSQEGRSYGYTF

j_call: TRBJ2-3
v_call: TRBV7-9
clone_size: many
d_call: TRBD2
cdr3_nt: TGTGCCAGCAGCTTATCGGGAGGGCCAGATACGCAGTATTTT
cdr3_aa: CASSLSGGPDTQYF

j_call: TRBJ2-7
v_call: TRBV28
clone_size: few
d_call: .
cdr3_nt: TGTGCCAGCAGTAAAGACCGACTAGTCGAGCAGTACTTC
cdr3_aa: CASSKDRLVEQYF

j_call: TRBJ2-1
v_call: TRBV5-1
clone_size: many
d_call: .
cdr3_nt: TGCGCCAGCAGCTTGGTGCCTTACAATGAGCAGTTCTTC
cdr3_aa: CASSLVPYNEQFF

j_call: TRBJ2-7
v_call: TRBV7-9
clone_size: .
d_call: TRBD2
cdr3_nt: TGTGCCAGCACCCCACCAGGGGCGGGGGGCTCCTACGAGCAGTACTTC
cdr3_aa: CASTPPGAGGSYEQYF